This T cell receptor beta chain derives from a study of blood T cell repertoires in COVID-19. About the study: Both acute and convalescent COVID-19 samples were obtained from the United States, Italy and Spain. Nucleic acid was either cDNA or gDNA, and it came from T cells, B-cell-depleted T cells, or PBMCs.

Authors' analysis steps: From reference gene primer amplification, estimates of nucleated cell counts were derived. Here immunoSEQ multiplex PCR was the method, and the copy in TCRdb shows in-frame clones only, minus some. V, J and clone size are taken as reported in that table, and D and trimming were inferred from the DNA itself. The repertoire holds approximately 75,000 clones, about 86% seen once, with around 6.3% in the top ten. Enrolled during active infection, Seattle patients were then followed longitudinally. This CDR3 spans 11 amino acids. V was pared by 4 bases and J by 6 bases, with 6 bases between. Germline V lookup: CDR1 LNHDA, CDR2 SQIVND (reference sequence).

Sequenced material: peripheral blood. The origin of this receptor is a man older than 75 with COVID-19, enrolled during active disease. The chain links TRBV19 to TRBJ1-1; D is unclear. CDR3 DNA: TGTGCCAGTAGTAAAACAGCTGAAGCTTTCTTT. As protein: CASSKTAEAFF.